This T cell receptor beta chain was identified in a study of blood T cell repertoires in COVID-19. Profiled with immunoSEQ multiplex PCR; TCRdb holds only in-frame clones, not every one. The sample includes some 530,000 clones, 80% to 90% seen only once; the top ten take roughly 3.2%. The length of the CDR3 is 17 residues. J gave up 5 bases and V 0 bases, and 8 bases lay outside the gene matches. Germline loops: CDR1 LGHNA, CDR2 YNFKEQ. The chain couples TRBV4-2 to TRBJ1-1; 11 nucleotides agree with TRBD1. This receptor was identified in a human donor in a cohort sampled during active COVID-19. The sequencing input was peripheral blood. The DNA for the CDR3 is TGTGCCAGCAGCCAAGAGATTACCGGGACAGGGGGGACTGAAGCTTTCTTT. Residues: CASSQEITGTGGTEAFF.